One sample yielded the 14 T cell receptor beta chains listed below, sequenced in a study of blood T cells in healthy people across ages. Using a J-beta primer mix together with a sample-barcoded 5' primer, a second PCR was run for roughly 7 to 11 cycles. TCRdb recomputed calls from the 5' RACE reads with MiXCR, one row per CDR3 protein. The table shows over a million distinct CDR3 sequences, with about 23% occurring only once. These data also formed part of another study, on T cells of mothers and their children.

The sample comprised blood. These TCRs come from a girl aged 2 to 9 in good health.

This chain joins TRBV20-1 and TRBJ2-1; D is perhaps TRBD2 (6 bases). The CDR3 sequence is 15 residues long. The germline gives CDR1 DFQATT, CDR2 SNEGSKA (reference sequence). V lost 1 base and J 1 base, leaving 11 bases between the germline ends. The CDR3 loop reads CSARGGMSSYNEQFF. The CDR3 DNA sequence: TGCAGTGCTAGAGGCGGGATGTCTTCCTACAATGAGCAGTTCTTC.

The chain is built from TRBV6-5 and TRBJ1-4; 8 bases agree with TRBD1. Germline CDR1 reads MNHEY; CDR2 reads SVGAGI. CDR3 length equals 13 residues. Trimming removed 10 bases from V and 8 bases from J; junction bases left unmatched: 9. For the CDR3, the DNA is TGTGCCACCGGAGGACAGGGTGGAGAAAAACTGTTTTTT. Translated: CATGGQGGEKLFF.

This clonotype came up a few times. The gene calls are TRBV28 and TRBJ2-2; weak D call: TRBD2 (5 bases). V was shortened by 6 bases and J by 4 bases, with 15 bases between the two germline ends. The V gene's germline CDR1 is MDHEN and CDR2 SYDVKM. The CDR3 is 15 residues long. CDR3 in amino acids: CASRLLRAGTGELFF. CDR3 DNA sequence: TGTGCCAGCAGGCTCCTGAGGGCGGGCACCGGGGAGCTGTTTTTT.

The CDR3 sequence: CASSRIVDTQYF. DNA for the CDR3: TGTGCCAGCAGCCGGATTGTAGATACGCAGTATTTT. The V and J genes are TRBV14 and TRBJ2-3; no clear D gene. This CDR3 is 12 amino acids long. Trimming removed 4 bases at V and 5 bases at J, with 7 bases between. Per germline, CDR1 SGHDN and CDR2 FVKESK.

The rearrangement links TRBV27 to TRBJ2-1; 10 bases are shared with TRBD2. Germline V gene lookup returns CDR1 MNHEY and CDR2 SMNVEV (reference sequence). This CDR3 has 15 amino acids. The V and J ends lost 4 bases and 8 bases, in that order; junction bases with no gene match: 8. CDR3 DNA sequence: TGTGCCAGCAGTTCCGCGCTAGCGGGGGATTATGAGCAGTTCTTC. The encoded protein is CASSSALAGDYEQFF.

V is TRBV28 and J is TRBJ1-1; tentatively, D is TRBD1 (6 bases). The germline V gene encodes CDR1 MDHEN and CDR2 SYDVKM. This CDR3 comprises 11 residues. With 10 bases removed from V and 8 bases from J, the gap between germline ends came to 14 bases. The CDR3, as DNA: TGTGCCACGTTGAGGGGGACCGAAGCTTTCTTT. Its protein product is CATLRGTEAFF.

The chain links TRBV27 to TRBJ2-7, with a weak D call TRBD1 (6 bases). Germline CDR1 and CDR2: MNHEY and SMNVEV (reference sequence). CDR3 length: 14 amino acids. V was trimmed by 4 bases and J by 6 bases, leaving 16 bases between them. The CDR3 DNA reads TGTGCCAGCAGTTCCGTGGGACATGTCGGCGAGCAGTACTTC. Protein: CASSSVGHVGEQYF.

This chain joins TRBV2 and TRBJ1-2; TRBD1 matches at 10 bases. The ends lost 5 bases at V and 2 bases at J; junction bases unmatched: 11. CDR3 length: 17 residues. The germline V gene has CDR1 SNHLY and CDR2 FYNNEI. In DNA, the CDR3 is TGTGCCAGCAGTCACCGGGACAGGGGCGGCAGAAACTATGGCTACACCTTC. Amino acid sequence: CASSHRDRGGRNYGYTF.

Note on this clonotype: The junction differs from germline at one of its ends, possibly a read error. The chain is built from TRBV5-1 and TRBJ2-5, with D perhaps being TRBD1 or TRBD2 (5 bases each). Germline assignment: CDR1 SGHRS and CDR2 YFSETQ. The CDR3 length is 13 residues. CDR3: CASSLDQYGTQYF. Written as DNA, the CDR3 is TGCGCCAGCAGCTTGGATCAGTACGGGACCCAGTACTTT.

The gene calls are TRBV3-1 and TRBJ2-7; the D is unclear. The V gene's germline CDR1 is LGHDT and CDR2 YNNKEL (reference sequence). There are 15 residues in the CDR3. Deletions cut 0 bases from V and 2 bases from J, with 11 bases between. CDR3 amino acids: CASSQEALPTYEQYF. CDR3 nucleotide sequence: TGTGCCAGCAGCCAAGAAGCCCTACCGACCTACGAGCAGTACTTC.

As concerns this clonotype: A read error is likely, as this CDR3 ends without the conserved phenylalanine or tryptophan. The chain combines TRBV7-2 with TRBJ1-2; D unresolved. CDR3 length: 13 amino acids. V lost 1 base to trimming and J lost 0 bases, with 3 bases between them. In germline, CDR1 is SGHTA, CDR2 FQGNSA. As DNA, the CDR3 is TGTGCCAGCAGCTTAGGGACTAACTATGGCTACACCGTC. This translates into CASSLGTNYGYTV.

This clonotype occurred a few times. The V and J genes are TRBV10-1 and TRBJ2-3; D is unresolved. Deletions cut 0 bases from V and 9 bases from J, with 13 bases between. The CDR3 covers 14 residues. Germline-derived CDR1 and CDR2 are WNHNN and SYGVQD (reference sequence). The CDR3 region is CASSESGYGRTQYF. The CDR3 DNA follows: TGCGCCAGCAGTGAGTCAGGGTACGGACGAACGCAGTATTTT.

V usage is TRBV2 and J usage is TRBJ2-5; TRBD2 matches at 10 bases. TRBJ2-1 explains the end of the DNA better; the J call may be wrong. Looked up from germline, CDR1 is SNHLY and CDR2 is FYNNEI. The CDR3 consists of 14 residues. DNA of the CDR3: TGTGCCAGCCGGAAGCGGGGGGGGGACAATGAGCAGTTCTTC. Protein product: CASRKRGGDNEQFF.

This clonotype was counted a few times. J is TRBJ1-5 and V is TRBV7-2; D remains ambiguous. CDR1 and CDR2 from the germline V gene are SGHTA and FQGNSA. Trimming pared 0 bases from V and 7 bases from J, leaving 7 bases between. CDR3 length: 13 amino acids. This CDR3 is CASSLAHSQPQHF. CDR3 coding DNA: TGTGCCAGCAGCTTAGCGCATAGCCAGCCCCAGCATTTT.